Following are 2 T cell receptor beta chains from one sample sequenced in a study of cytomegalovirus exposure and HLA in healthy donors. TCRdb's table, derived via immunoSEQ multiplex PCR, lists solely in-frame clones and lacks some. The sample consists of about 74,000 clones, less than 95% of them appearing once. The material sequenced was PBMCs. The receptor source for this set is a woman aged 18-29 years in good health and CMV-seropositive.

The rearrangement uses TRBV7-8 and TRBJ2-1; 12 nucleotides align to TRBD1. With 1 base clipped from V and 6 bases from J, the junction kept 7 bases outside the gene matches. The CDR3 is 17 residues long. Germline lookup yields CDR1 SGHVS and CDR2 FQNEAQ. The CDR3 region has the DNA TGTGCCAGCAGCTTAGGGTCAGGGACAGGGGGCCGCAATGAGCAGTTCTTC. Its translation: CASSLGSGTGGRNEQFF.

The chain has TRBV7-9 and TRBJ2-7, with 8 bases aligning to TRBD2. V was clipped by 4 bases and J by 3 bases; unmatched bases: 5. The CDR3 is made up of 14 amino acids. Per the germline V gene, CDR1 is SEHNR and CDR2 is FQNEAQ (reference sequence). The CDR3 reads CASSSTSAYYEQYF. For the CDR3, the DNA is TGTGCCAGCAGCTCGACTAGCGCATACTACGAGCAGTACTTC. Filled out from reference TRBV7-9 and TRBJ2-7, the complete variable domain reads DTGVSQNPRHKITKRGQNVTFRCDPISEHNRLYWYRQTLGQGPEFLTYFQNEAQLEKSRLLSDRFSAERPKGSFSTLEIQRTEQGDSAMYLCASSSTSAYYEQYFGPGTRLTVT.